Following are 3 T cell receptor beta chains from one sample sequenced in a study of blood T cell repertoires in COVID-19. Produced via immunoSEQ multiplex PCR; TCRdb's table is partial and in-frame only. Among about 140,000 clones listed, around 89% were seen once. The sample consisted of peripheral blood. These receptor sequences come from a man in his 60s with active or convalescent COVID-19.

The rearrangement uses TRBV2 and TRBJ2-1, with 7 bases identical to TRBD1. CDR3 length equals 18 residues. V was clipped by 6 bases and J by 1 base; unmatched bases: 15. Germline V gene sequence: CDR1 SNHLY, CDR2 FYNNEI. The CDR3 protein is CASRLGQPKKLSYNEQFF. For the CDR3, the DNA is TGTGCCAGCAGGCTGGGACAGCCGAAAAAACTTTCCTACAATGAGCAGTTCTTC.

This clone was found a few times. This chain uses TRBV2 with TRBJ1-6; 10 nucleotides align to TRBD1. The CDR3 length is 15 residues. Germline CDR1 is SNHLY and CDR2 is FYNNEI. V shed 6 bases, J shed 10 bases, and the junction held 9 bases outside the gene matches. The CDR3 nucleotides read TGTGCCAGCAGCGATAGGACAGGGGGAAAATCACCCCTCCACTTT. Translated, it gives CASSDRTGGKSPLHF.

The gene calls are TRBV3-1 (or the pseudogene TRBV3-2) and TRBJ1-1; D not certain. CDR3 length: 13 amino acids. CDR1 is LGHDT, CDR2 YNNKEL, per germline (reference sequence). Trimming removed 4 bases from V and 4 bases from J, with 10 bases in between. The CDR3 loop is CASSRTLSTEAFF. The CDR3 coding sequence is TGTGCCAGCAGCCGAACTCTGAGCACTGAAGCTTTCTTT.